This T cell receptor (beta chain) was captured by sequencing in a study of T cells after yellow fever vaccination. Germline values: CDR1 SGHRS, CDR2 YFSETQ. V dropped 2 bases and J dropped 6; count of bases not matched to a gene: 3. CDR3 length: 15 amino acids. Whole-study results and caveats: Clones that expanded after primary vaccination mostly reappeared after the booster (96% CD4, approximately 85% CD8).

Universal primer sites and UMIs were introduced during 5'RACE template-switching synthesis of TCR cDNA. A single record per CDR3 protein comes from TCRdb applying MiXCR to the 5' RACE reads. The profile shows over 110,000 distinct CDR3 sequences, roughly 8.2% of them singletons. This clonotype was recorded at least ten times. Its antigen remains unknown. V is TRBV5-1 and J is TRBJ2-3; 13 bases fit TRBD2. The sequences come from CD4+ T cells sorted from PBMCs, collected 5 days after the yellow fever booster vaccination. The source is a man aged 25 to 45 who received the YFV17D yellow fever vaccine. Here the CDR3 reads CASSFTSGRVDTQYF. The CDR3 bases are TGCGCCAGCAGCTTTACTAGCGGGAGGGTTGATACGCAGTATTTT.